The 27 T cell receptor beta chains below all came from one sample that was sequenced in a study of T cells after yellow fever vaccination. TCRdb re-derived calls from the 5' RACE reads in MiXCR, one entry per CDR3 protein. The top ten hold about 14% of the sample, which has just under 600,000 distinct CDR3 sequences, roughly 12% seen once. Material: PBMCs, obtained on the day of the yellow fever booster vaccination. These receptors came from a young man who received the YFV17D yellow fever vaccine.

CDR3 protein: CASSPGTYTDTQYF. CDR3 DNA: TGTGCCAGCAGCCCGGGGACTTACACAGATACGCAGTATTTT. The V gene is TRBV7-8, the J gene TRBJ2-3, with D possibly TRBD2 on 6 matching bases. Germline lookup yields CDR1 SGHVS and CDR2 FQNEAQ. This CDR3 comprises 14 residues. Trimming left V 5 bases short and J 2 bases short, with 11 bases between.

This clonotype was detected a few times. The CDR3 protein is CASSFGTGGTGELFF. The CDR3 coding sequence is TGTGCCAGCAGCTTTGGGACAGGGGGCACCGGGGAGCTGTTTTTT. The chain carries TRBV7-2 and TRBJ2-2; 11 bases map to TRBD1. This CDR3 has 15 residues. From germline, CDR1 is SGHTA and CDR2 FQGNSA. V was clipped by 3 bases and J by 4 bases; unmatched bases: 1.

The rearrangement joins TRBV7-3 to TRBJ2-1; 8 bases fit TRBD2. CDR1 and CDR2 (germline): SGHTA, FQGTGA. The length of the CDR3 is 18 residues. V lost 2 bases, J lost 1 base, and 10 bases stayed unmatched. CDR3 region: CASSLYSNGLASYNEQFF. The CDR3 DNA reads TGTGCCAGCAGCTTATATTCGAATGGACTAGCTTCCTACAATGAGCAGTTCTTC.

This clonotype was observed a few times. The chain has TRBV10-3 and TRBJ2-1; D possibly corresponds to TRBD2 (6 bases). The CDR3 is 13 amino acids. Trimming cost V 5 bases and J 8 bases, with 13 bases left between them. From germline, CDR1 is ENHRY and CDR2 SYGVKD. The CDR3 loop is CAISKNWGDEQFF. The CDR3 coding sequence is TGTGCCATCAGTAAAAATTGGGGGGATGAGCAGTTCTTC.

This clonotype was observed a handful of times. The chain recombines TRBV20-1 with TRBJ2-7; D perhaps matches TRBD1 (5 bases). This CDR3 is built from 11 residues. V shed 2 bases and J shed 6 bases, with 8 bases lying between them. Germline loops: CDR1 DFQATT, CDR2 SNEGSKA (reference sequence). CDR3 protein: CSARLGREQYF. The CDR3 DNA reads TGCAGTGCTAGACTGGGGCGCGAGCAGTACTTC.

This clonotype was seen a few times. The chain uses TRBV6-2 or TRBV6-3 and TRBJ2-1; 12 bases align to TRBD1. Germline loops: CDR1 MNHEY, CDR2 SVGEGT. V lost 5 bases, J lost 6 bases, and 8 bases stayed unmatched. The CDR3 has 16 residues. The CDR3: CASSDHRDRGPNEQFF. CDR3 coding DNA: TGTGCCAGCAGTGACCACCGGGACAGGGGGCCCAATGAGCAGTTCTTC.

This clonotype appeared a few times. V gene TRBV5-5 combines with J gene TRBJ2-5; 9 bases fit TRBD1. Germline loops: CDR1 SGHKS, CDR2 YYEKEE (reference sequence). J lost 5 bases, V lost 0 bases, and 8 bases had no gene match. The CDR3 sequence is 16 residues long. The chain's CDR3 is CASSLGLGQGFETQYF. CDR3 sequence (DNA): TGTGCCAGCAGCTTGGGCTTGGGACAGGGCTTTGAGACCCAGTACTTC.

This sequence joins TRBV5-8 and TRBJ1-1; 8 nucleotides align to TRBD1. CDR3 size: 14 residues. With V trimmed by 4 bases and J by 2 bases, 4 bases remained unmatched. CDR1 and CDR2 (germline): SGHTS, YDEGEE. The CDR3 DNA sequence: TGTGCCAGCAGCCACGACAGGGGTAACACTGAAGCTTTCTTT. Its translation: CASSHDRGNTEAFF.

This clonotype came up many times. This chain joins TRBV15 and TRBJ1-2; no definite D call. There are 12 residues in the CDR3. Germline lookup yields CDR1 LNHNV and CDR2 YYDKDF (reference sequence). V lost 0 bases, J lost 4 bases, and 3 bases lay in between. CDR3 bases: TGTGCCACCAGCAGAGACAGCTATGGCTACACCTTC. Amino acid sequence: CATSRDSYGYTF.

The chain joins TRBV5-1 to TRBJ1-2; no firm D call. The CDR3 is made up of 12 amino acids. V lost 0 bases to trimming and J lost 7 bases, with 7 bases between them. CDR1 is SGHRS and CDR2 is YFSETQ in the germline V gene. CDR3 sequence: CASSLEGSGYTF. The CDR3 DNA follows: TGCGCCAGCAGCTTGGAGGGAAGTGGCTACACCTTC.

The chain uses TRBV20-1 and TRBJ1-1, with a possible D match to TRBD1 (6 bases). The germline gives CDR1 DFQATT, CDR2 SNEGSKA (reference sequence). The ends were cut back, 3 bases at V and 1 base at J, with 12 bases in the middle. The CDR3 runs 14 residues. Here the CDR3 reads CSARITQGNTEAFF. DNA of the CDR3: TGCAGTGCTAGGATCACACAGGGGAACACTGAAGCTTTCTTT.

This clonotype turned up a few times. CDR3 in amino acids: CATNTRDRNTEAFF. In DNA form, the CDR3 reads TGTGCCACCAATACTCGGGACAGGAACACTGAAGCTTTCTTT. The chain joins TRBV3-1 to TRBJ1-1; 7 bases fit TRBD1. Germline CDR1 LGHDT, CDR2 YNNKEL (reference sequence). After removal of 10 bases from V and 1 base from J, the junction contained 9 bases not matched to a gene. This CDR3 spans 14 amino acids.

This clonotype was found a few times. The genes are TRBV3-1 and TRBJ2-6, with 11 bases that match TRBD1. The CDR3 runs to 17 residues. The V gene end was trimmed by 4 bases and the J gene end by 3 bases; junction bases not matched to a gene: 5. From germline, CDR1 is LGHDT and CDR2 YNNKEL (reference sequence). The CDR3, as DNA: TGTGCCAGCAGCCCCCGGACAGGGGGCAGTGGGGCCAACGTCCTGACTTTC. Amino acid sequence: CASSPRTGGSGANVLTF.

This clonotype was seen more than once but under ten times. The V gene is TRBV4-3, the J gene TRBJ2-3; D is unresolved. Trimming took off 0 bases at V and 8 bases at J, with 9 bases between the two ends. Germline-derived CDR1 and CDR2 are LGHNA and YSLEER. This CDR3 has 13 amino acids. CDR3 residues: CASSQDAPATQYF. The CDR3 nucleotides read TGCGCCAGCAGCCAAGATGCCCCAGCTACGCAGTATTTT.

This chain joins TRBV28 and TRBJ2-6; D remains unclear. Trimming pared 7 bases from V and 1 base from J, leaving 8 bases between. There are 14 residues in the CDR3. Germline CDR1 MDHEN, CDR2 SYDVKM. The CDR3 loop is CASTIGSGANVLTF. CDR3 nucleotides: TGTGCCAGCACCATCGGGTCTGGGGCCAACGTCCTGACTTTC. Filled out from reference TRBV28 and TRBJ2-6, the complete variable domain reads DVKVTQSSRYLVKRTGEKVFLECVQDMDHENMFWYRQDPGLGLRLIYFSYDVKMKEKGDIPEGYSVSREKKERFSLILESASTNQTSMYLCASTIGSGANVLTFGAGSRLTVL.

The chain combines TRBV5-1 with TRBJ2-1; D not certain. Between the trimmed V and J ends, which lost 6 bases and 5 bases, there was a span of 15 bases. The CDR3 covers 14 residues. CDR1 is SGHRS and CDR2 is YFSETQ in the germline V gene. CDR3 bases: TGCGCCAGCATTCGGTCTACGGCGGACAATGAGCAGTTCTTC. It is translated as CASIRSTADNEQFF. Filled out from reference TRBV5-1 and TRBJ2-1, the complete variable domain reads KAGVTQTPRYLIKTRGQQVTLSCSPISGHRSVSWYQQTPGQGLQFLFEYFSETQRNKGNFPGRFSGRQFSNSRSEMNVSTLELGDSALYLCASIRSTADNEQFFGPGTRLTVL.

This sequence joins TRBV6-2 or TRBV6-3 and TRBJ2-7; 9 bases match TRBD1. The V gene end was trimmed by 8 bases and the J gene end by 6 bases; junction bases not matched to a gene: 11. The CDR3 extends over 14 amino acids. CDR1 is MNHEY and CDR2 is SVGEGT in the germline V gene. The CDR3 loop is CASELIQQGAEQYF. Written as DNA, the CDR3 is TGTGCCAGCGAACTGATCCAACAGGGGGCCGAGCAGTACTTC.

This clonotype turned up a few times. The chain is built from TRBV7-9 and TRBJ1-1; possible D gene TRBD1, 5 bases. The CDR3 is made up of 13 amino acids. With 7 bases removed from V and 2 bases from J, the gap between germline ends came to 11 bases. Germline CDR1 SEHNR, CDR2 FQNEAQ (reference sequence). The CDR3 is CASNPGLNTEAFF. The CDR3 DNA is TGTGCCAGCAACCCGGGGCTAAACACTGAAGCTTTCTTT.

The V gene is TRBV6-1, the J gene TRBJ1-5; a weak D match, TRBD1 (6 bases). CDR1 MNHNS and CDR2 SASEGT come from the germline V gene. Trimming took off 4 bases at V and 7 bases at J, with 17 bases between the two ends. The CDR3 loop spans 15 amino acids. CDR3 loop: CASSALKGVDQPQHF. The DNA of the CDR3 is TGTGCCAGCAGTGCCTTGAAGGGGGTTGACCAGCCCCAGCATTTT.

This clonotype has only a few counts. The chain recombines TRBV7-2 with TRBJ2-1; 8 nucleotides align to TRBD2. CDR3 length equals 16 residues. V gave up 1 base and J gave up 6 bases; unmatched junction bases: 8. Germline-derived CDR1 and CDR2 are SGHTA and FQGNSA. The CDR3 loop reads CASSLGRSRGGNEQFF. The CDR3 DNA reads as TGTGCCAGCAGCTTAGGGAGGAGCCGGGGGGGCAATGAGCAGTTCTTC. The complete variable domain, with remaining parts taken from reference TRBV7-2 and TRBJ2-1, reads GAGVSQSPSNKVTEKGKDVELRCDPISGHTALYWYRQSLGQGLEFLIYFQGNSAPDKSGLPSDRFSAERTGGSVSTLTIQRTQQEDSAVYLCASSLGRSRGGNEQFFGPGTRLTVL.

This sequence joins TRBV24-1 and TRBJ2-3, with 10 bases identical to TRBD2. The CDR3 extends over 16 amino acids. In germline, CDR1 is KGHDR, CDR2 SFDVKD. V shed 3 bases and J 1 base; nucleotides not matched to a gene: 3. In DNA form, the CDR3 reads TGTGCCACCAGTGATCCTAGCGGGAGCGGCACAGATACGCAGTATTTT. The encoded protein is CATSDPSGSGTDTQYF.

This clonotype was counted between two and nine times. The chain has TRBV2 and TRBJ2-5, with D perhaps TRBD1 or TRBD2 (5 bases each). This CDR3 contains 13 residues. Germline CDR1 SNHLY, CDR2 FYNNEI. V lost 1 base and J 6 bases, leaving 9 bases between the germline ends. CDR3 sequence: CASSEGGRKTQYF. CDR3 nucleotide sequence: TGTGCCAGCAGTGAAGGGGGACGGAAGACCCAGTACTTC.

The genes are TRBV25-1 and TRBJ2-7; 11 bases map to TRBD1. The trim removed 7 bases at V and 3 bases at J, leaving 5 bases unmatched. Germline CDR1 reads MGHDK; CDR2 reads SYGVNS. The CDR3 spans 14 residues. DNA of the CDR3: TGTGCCAGCACCCGGGGACAGGGGGTCTACGAGCAGTACTTC. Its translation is CASTRGQGVYEQYF.

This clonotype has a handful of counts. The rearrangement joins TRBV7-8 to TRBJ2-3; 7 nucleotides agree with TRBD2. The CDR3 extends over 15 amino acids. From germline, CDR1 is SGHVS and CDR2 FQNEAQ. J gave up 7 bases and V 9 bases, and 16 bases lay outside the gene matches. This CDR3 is CASVRVRLAVYTQYF. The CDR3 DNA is TGTGCCAGTGTCAGGGTGCGGCTAGCGGTATATACGCAGTATTTT.

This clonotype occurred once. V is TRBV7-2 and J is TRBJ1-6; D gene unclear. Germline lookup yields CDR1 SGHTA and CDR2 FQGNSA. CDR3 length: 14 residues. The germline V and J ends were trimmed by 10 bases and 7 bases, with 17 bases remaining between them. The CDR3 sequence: CATDDGWINSPLHF. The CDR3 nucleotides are TGTGCCACCGACGACGGCTGGATAAATTCACCCCTCCACTTT.

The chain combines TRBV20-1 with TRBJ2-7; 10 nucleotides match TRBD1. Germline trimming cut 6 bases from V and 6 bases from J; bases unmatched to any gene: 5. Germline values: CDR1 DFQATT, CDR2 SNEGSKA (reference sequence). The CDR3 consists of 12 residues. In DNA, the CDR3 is TGCAGTGCCACCGGGACAGGGGTCGAGCAGTACTTC. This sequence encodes CSATGTGVEQYF.

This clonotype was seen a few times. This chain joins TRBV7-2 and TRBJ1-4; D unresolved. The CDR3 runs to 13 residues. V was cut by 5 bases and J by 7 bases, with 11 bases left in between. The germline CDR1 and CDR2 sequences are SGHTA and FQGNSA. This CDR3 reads CASSPESGEKLFF. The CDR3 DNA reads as TGTGCCAGCAGCCCCGAATCGGGTGAAAAACTGTTTTTT. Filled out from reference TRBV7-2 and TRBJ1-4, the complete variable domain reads GAGVSQSPSNKVTEKGKDVELRCDPISGHTALYWYRQSLGQGLEFLIYFQGNSAPDKSGLPSDRFSAERTGGSVSTLTIQRTQQEDSAVYLCASSPESGEKLFFGSGTQLSVL.